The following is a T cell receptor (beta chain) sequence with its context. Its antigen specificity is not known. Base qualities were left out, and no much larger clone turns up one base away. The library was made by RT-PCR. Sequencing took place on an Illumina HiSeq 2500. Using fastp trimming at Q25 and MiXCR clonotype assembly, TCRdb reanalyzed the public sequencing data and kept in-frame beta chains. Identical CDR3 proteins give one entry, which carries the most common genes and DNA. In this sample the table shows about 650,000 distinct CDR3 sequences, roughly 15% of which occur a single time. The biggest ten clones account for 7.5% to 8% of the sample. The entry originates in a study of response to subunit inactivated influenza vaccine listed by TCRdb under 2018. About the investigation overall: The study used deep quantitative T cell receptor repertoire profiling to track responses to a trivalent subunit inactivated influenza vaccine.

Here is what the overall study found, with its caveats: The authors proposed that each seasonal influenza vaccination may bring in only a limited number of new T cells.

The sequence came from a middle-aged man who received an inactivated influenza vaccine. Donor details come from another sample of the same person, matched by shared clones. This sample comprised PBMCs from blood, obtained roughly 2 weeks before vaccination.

For the CDR3, the sequence is CASSFAGSDYGYTF. Here is the DNA: TGTGCCAGCAGTTTTGCAGGATCAGACTATGGCTACACCTTC. The rearrangement combines TRBV12-3 or TRBV12-4 with TRBJ1-2; the D gene remains uncertain. The cysteine opens and the phenylalanine closes a CDR3 of 14 amino acids. Only the CDR3 portion is preserved as DNA: 42 bases, with reading frame beginning at the first base. Relative to germline, V is 3 bases shorter and J is 3 bases shorter, with 11 bases between their ends.